The T cell receptor beta chain described here comes from a study of control samples from healthy donors and cancer patients. Clones were sequenced by immunoSEQ multiplex PCR, and TCRdb holds only the in-frame ones, with some missing. The sample shows about 83,000 clones, 90% to 95% of them seen only once. The CDR3 spans 18 residues. V shed 3 bases, J shed 7 bases, and the junction held 18 bases outside the gene matches. Germline V gene sequence: CDR1 SGHDT, CDR2 YYEEEE. This TCR was sampled from a man aged 45-65 years in good health. Input material: blood. J is TRBJ1-4 and V is TRBV5-6; 7 nucleotides match TRBD1. CDR3 DNA: TGTGCCAGCAGCTCAAGGATTAGGACACAGGGGATAAGTGAAAAACTGTTTTTT. It translates to CASSSRIRTQGISEKLFF.